Below, one T cell receptor (beta chain) is given with its context. The target antigen is unknown. This entry is derived from a study of cytomegalovirus exposure and HLA in healthy donors. Study results and limitations: Relative to the 666-donor mean, N-insertions were reportedly fewer in an Asian-associated ancestry cluster in a later analysis.

Per germline, CDR1 MGHRA and CDR2 YSYEKL. V dropped 3 bases and J dropped 0 bases, with 18 bases sitting between them. The CDR3 spans 18 residues. 13 Jbeta primers and 60 Vbeta primers were used for the PCR. Profiling relied on immunoSEQ multiplex PCR, and the TCRdb table lists in-frame clones only, not all of them. This table has approximately 210,000 clones, roughly 79% appearing once. The chain joins TRBV4-1 to TRBJ1-3; no clear D gene. The sample was PBMCs. The TCR comes from a male donor in good health and CMV-seronegative. In nucleotides, the CDR3 is TGCGCCAGCAGCCAGTCTTCCCGAGGAGCAGCCTCTGGAAACACCATATATTTT. It specifies CASSQSSRGAASGNTIYF.